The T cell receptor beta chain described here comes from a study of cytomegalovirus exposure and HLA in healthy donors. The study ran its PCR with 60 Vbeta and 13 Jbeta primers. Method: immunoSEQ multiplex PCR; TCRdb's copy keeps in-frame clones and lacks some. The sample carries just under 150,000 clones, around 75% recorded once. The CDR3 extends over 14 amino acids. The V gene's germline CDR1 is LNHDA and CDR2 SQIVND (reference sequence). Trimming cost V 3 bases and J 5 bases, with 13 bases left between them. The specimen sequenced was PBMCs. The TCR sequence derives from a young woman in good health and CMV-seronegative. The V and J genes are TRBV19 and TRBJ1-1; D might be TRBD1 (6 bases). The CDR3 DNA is TGTGCCAGTAGTATTACGGGGGGGCGAACTGAAGCTTTCTTT. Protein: CASSITGGRTEAFF.